These 19 T cell receptor beta chains were sequenced from one sample in a study of vaccination and CD4 T cells after COVID-19. Their antigens are not known. Sequenced with the Oncomine TCR Beta short-read assay was DNA taken from cultured CD4+ T cells. TCRdb reprocessed the PCR reads with MiXCR, giving one entry per CDR3 protein. The profile shows about 4,000 distinct CDR3 sequences, 11% to 15% of them singletons. The treatment: roughly 11-day PBMC culture with coronavirus spike peptide pools or control peptides (ViraFEST assay). The sequenced sample was CD4+ T cells from blood, cultured in vitro. These receptor sequences come from a human donor who had recovered from COVID-19.

The gene calls are TRBV29-1 and TRBJ2-5; 10 bases agree with TRBD1. The ends lost 8 bases at V and 3 bases at J; junction bases unmatched: 6. CDR1 and CDR2 from the germline V gene are SQVTM and ANQGSEA. The CDR3 contains 13 residues. In DNA, the CDR3 is TGCAGCATCCGACAGGGGGCTAAAGAGACCCAGTACTTC. Encoded protein: CSIRQGAKETQYF.

The rearrangement joins TRBV5-4 to TRBJ2-5, with 14 bases matching TRBD2. V dropped 4 bases and J dropped 6; count of bases not matched to a gene: 5. Germline CDR1 reads SGHNT; CDR2 reads YYREEE (reference sequence). This CDR3 has 15 residues. The CDR3, as DNA: TGTGCCAGCAGCAAGACTAGCGGGGGGGCGAAGACCCAGTACTTC. Its protein product is CASSKTSGGAKTQYF.

The chain joins TRBV18 to TRBJ1-3; D uncertain. This CDR3 is built from 14 residues. Trimming shortened V by 3 bases and J by 4 bases, and 10 bases separated the two germline ends. Per germline, CDR1 KGHSH and CDR2 LQKENI. Here the CDR3 reads CASSPPEPGNTIYF. The CDR3 DNA reads TGTGCCAGCTCACCCCCAGAGCCCGGAAACACCATATATTTT.

This clonotype is termed medium-sized (0.01 to 0.1%). V is TRBV19 and J is TRBJ1-5; D may be TRBD1 (5 bases). Germline V gene lookup returns CDR1 LNHDA and CDR2 SQIVND (reference sequence). The germline V and J ends were trimmed by 8 bases and 8 bases, with 16 bases remaining between them. CDR3 length: 13 amino acids. This CDR3 is CASGIVGDKPQHF. DNA of the CDR3: TGTGCCAGTGGGATTGTAGGGGATAAGCCCCAGCATTTT.

This clonotype was recorded once. A read error is possible here, since a much larger clone lies one base away. V usage is TRBV6-1 and J usage is TRBJ1-1; tentatively, D is TRBD1 (5 bases). Germline V gene lookup returns CDR1 MNHNS and CDR2 SASEGT. Trimming cost V 0 bases and J 10 bases, with 12 bases left between them. This CDR3 has 13 amino acids. Written as DNA, the CDR3 is TGTGCCAGCAGTGAAGCTAACAGGATGGGAGCTTTCTTT. Its translation is CASSEANRMGAFF.

By share, this clonotype counts as medium-sized. V and J are TRBV5-5 and TRBJ1-6; D might be TRBD1 (6 bases). The germline V gene encodes CDR1 SGHKS and CDR2 YYEKEE (reference sequence). V gave up 0 bases and J gave up 14 bases, with 15 bases separating them. The CDR3 has 14 amino acids. The CDR3 DNA reads TGTGCCAGCAGCTTGGAACAGGGTCTTGCGACCCTCCACTTT. Residues: CASSLEQGLATLHF.

By share, this clonotype ranks as medium-sized. This chain joins TRBV20-1 and TRBJ2-3, with TRBD1 matching 7 bases. CDR3 length equals 12 residues. J lost 4 bases, V lost 3 bases, and 1 base had no gene match. Germline loops: CDR1 DFQATT, CDR2 SNEGSKA (reference sequence). The CDR3 DNA reads as TGCAGTGCTAGGACAGGGCCAGATACGCAGTATTTT. It is translated as CSARTGPDTQYF.

This chain links TRBV4-1 with TRBJ1-2, with D perhaps TRBD1 (5 bases). Germline lookup yields CDR1 MGHRA and CDR2 YSYEKL. This CDR3 is 15 amino acids long. The V gene lost 5 bases and the J gene lost 6 bases, with 19 bases spanning the gap. The CDR3 DNA sequence: TGCGCCAGCAGCGAACGGGTCCTTGGGGGGGATGGCTACACCTTC. Amino acids: CASSERVLGGDGYTF.

By proportion, this clonotype is medium-sized (0.01 to 0.1%). The V and J genes are TRBV7-9 and TRBJ1-1; possible D gene TRBD1, 5 bases. The germline V and J ends were trimmed by 5 bases and 4 bases, with 17 bases remaining between them. The CDR3 consists of 15 residues. Per the germline V gene, CDR1 is SEHNR and CDR2 is FQNEAQ (reference sequence). This chain's CDR3 is CASSAPTEGTTEAFF. In nucleotides, the CDR3 is TGTGCCAGCAGCGCACCTACAGAGGGGACCACTGAAGCTTTCTTT.

This clonotype was seen more than once but under ten times. The rearrangement links TRBV19 to TRBJ2-5, with 11 bases aligning to TRBD2. Germline CDR1 is LNHDA and CDR2 is SQIVND (reference sequence). This CDR3 spans 16 amino acids. The V segment lost 0 bases and the J segment 7 bases; nucleotides outside the gene matches: 7. CDR3 residues: CASSIELAGAVGTQYF. In nucleotides, the CDR3 is TGTGCCAGTAGTATAGAACTAGCGGGGGCCGTCGGGACCCAGTACTTC.

This clonotype was observed a few times. The V and J genes are TRBV12-3 or TRBV12-4 and TRBJ2-7; 15 nucleotides line up with TRBD2. This CDR3 comprises 15 residues. The J segment lost 1 base and the V segment lost 10 bases, leaving 5 bases of the junction unmatched. In nucleotides, the CDR3 is TGTGCCACCGGACTAGCGGGGGGGAAATCCTACGAGCAGTACTTC. This codes for CATGLAGGKSYEQYF.

This clonotype has only a few counts. V and J are TRBV5-8 and TRBJ2-3; 7 nucleotides align to TRBD1. In germline, CDR1 is SGHTS, CDR2 YDEGEE. This CDR3 is built from 16 residues. The V and J ends lost 3 bases and 6 bases, in that order; junction bases with no gene match: 13. The CDR3 region has the DNA TGTGCCAGCAGCTCCGGGACAGCCGCACCGGTGGATACGCAGTATTTT. Protein sequence: CASSSGTAAPVDTQYF. Combining the CDR3 with reference TRBV5-8 and TRBJ2-3 gives the whole variable domain EAGVTQSPTHLIKTRGQQATLRCSPISGHTSVYWYQQALGLGLQFLLWYDEGEERNRGNFPPRFSGRQFPNYSSELNVNALELEDSALYLCASSSGTAAPVDTQYFGPGTRLTVL.

The CDR3, as DNA: TGCGCCAGCAGCTTGGTATCGGCAGGCCTAAACCAAGAGACCCAGTACTTC. Its protein is CASSLVSAGLNQETQYF. The V gene is TRBV5-1, the J gene TRBJ2-5; D gene unclear. The CDR3 length is 17 residues. Germline values: CDR1 SGHRS, CDR2 YFSETQ. The germline V and J ends were trimmed by 0 bases and 0 bases, with 15 bases remaining between them.

This clonotype is deemed medium-sized (0.01 to 0.1%). This rearrangement joins TRBV6-1 to TRBJ2-4, with 9 bases fitting TRBD1. Germline V CDR1 and CDR2: MNHNS, SASEGT. This CDR3 comprises 17 residues. The ends lost 6 bases at V and 2 bases at J; junction bases unmatched: 11. The CDR3: CASSSLTGGLSKNIQYF. The CDR3 DNA reads TGTGCCAGCAGCTCCCTCACAGGGGGCTTATCCAAAAACATTCAGTACTTC.

The CDR3, as DNA: TGCGCCAGCACCTCTGGACTAGCGGGTCTCAATGAGCAGTTCTTC. It codes for CASTSGLAGLNEQFF. V and J are TRBV5-1 and TRBJ2-1, with 11 bases aligning to TRBD2. V shed 6 bases and J 6 bases; nucleotides not matched to a gene: 8. CDR3 length: 15 amino acids. Looked up from germline, CDR1 is SGHRS and CDR2 is YFSETQ.

V is TRBV19 and J is TRBJ2-7, with 8 bases identical to TRBD2. Germline-derived CDR1 and CDR2 are LNHDA and SQIVND (reference sequence). Trimming took 6 bases from V and 3 from J; bases not matched to a gene: 7. CDR3 length: 14 amino acids. As DNA, the CDR3 is TGTGCCAGTAGCGTAGCGGGGTCGCTCTACGAGCAGTACTTC. It translates to CASSVAGSLYEQYF.

Points on this clonotype: At one end, the junction sequence differs from germline, possibly due to a read error. This chain connects TRBV7-7 to TRBJ2-5; D is perhaps TRBD1 (5 bases). The CDR3 contains 13 residues. CDR1 and CDR2 from the germline V gene are SSHAT and FNYEAQ (reference sequence). The CDR3: CASSLGVQETQYF. The CDR3 nucleotides read TGTGCTAGCAGCTTAGGGGTACAAGAGACCCAGTACTTC. The full variable domain, its missing parts supplied by reference TRBV7-7 and TRBJ2-5, is GAGVSQSPRYKVTKRGQDVTLRCDPISSHATLYWYQQALGQGPEFLTYFNYEAQPDKSGLPSDRFSAERPEGSISTLTIQRTEQRDSAMYRCASSLGVQETQYFGPGTRLLVL.

J is TRBJ1-1 and V is TRBV30; a weak D match, TRBD1 (5 bases). V was pared by 2 bases and J by 5 bases, with 15 bases between. This CDR3 is built from 14 residues. The germline CDR1 and CDR2 sequences are GTSNPN and SVGIG (reference sequence). For the CDR3, the DNA is TGTGCCTGGAGTAGAGGGCAGGGAATAACTGAAGCTTTCTTT. Amino acid sequence: CAWSRGQGITEAFF.

There are a few counts of this clonotype. This sequence joins TRBV7-9 and TRBJ1-3; TRBD1 aligns across 7 bases. V was clipped by 5 bases and J by 0 bases; unmatched bases: 4. CDR3 size: 15 residues. Looked up from germline, CDR1 is SEHNR and CDR2 is FQNEAQ (reference sequence). The CDR3 nucleotides read TGTGCCAGCAGCCAGGACAGGTCCTCTGGAAACACCATATATTTT. Protein product: CASSQDRSSGNTIYF.